Below, one T cell receptor beta chain is given with its context. This sample was taken from a study of blood T cell repertoires in COVID-19. CDR1 and CDR2 from the germline V gene are GTSNPN and SVGIG (reference sequence). This CDR3 spans 13 amino acids. V lost 3 bases and J lost 1, with 9 bases in between. Data came from immunoSEQ multiplex PCR; TCRdb stores just in-frame clones and leaves some out. The sample consists of about 180,000 clones, approximately 83% of them appearing once. This chain connects TRBV30 to TRBJ1-1; maybe TRBD1 (5 bases). Sequencing was carried out using peripheral blood. The sequence derives from a man in his fifties with active or convalescent COVID-19. This chain's CDR3 is CAWRWGENTEAFF. DNA for the CDR3: TGTGCCTGGAGGTGGGGGGAGAACACTGAAGCTTTCTTT.